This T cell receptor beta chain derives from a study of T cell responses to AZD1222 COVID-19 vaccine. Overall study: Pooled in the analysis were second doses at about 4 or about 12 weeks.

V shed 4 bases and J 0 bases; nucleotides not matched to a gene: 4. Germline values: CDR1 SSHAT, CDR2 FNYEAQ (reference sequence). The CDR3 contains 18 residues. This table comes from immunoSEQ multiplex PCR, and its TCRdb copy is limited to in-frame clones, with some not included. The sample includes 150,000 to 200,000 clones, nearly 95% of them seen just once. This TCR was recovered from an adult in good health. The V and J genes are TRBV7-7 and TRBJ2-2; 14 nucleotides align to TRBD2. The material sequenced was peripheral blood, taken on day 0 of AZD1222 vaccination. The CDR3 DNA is TGTGCCAGCAGCTGGGGACTAGCGGGGGTCACGAACACCGGGGAGCTGTTTTTT. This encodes CASSWGLAGVTNTGELFF.